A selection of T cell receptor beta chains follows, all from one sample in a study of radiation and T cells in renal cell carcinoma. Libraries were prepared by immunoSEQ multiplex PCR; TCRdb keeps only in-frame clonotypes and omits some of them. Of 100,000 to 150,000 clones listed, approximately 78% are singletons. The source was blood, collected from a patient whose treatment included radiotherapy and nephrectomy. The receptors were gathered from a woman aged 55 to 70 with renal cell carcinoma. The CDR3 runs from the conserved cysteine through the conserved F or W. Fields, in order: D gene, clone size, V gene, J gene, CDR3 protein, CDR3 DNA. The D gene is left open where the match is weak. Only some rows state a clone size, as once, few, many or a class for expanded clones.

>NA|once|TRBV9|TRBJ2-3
CASSVEYGSLPDTQYF
TGTGCCAGCAGCGTAGAATATGGCTCCCTCCCAGATACGCAGTATTTT
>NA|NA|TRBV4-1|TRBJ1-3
CASSQVPRAGNTIYF
TGCGCCAGCAGCCAGGTCCCACGGGCGGGAAACACCATATATTTT
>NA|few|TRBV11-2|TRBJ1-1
CASKRPIPSNTEAFF
TGTGCCAGCAAACGTCCTATCCCTTCTAACACTGAAGCTTTCTTT
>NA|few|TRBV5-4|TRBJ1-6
CASSWGTQGSDAYNSPLHF
TGTGCCAGCAGCTGGGGGACCCAGGGGTCGGATGCCTATAATTCACCCCTCCACTTT
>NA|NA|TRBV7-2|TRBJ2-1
CASSLSQGLIYNEQFF
TGTGCCAGCAGCCTCTCACAGGGACTAATATACAATGAGCAGTTCTTC
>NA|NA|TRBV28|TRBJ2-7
CASTQDVQTYEQYF
TGTGCCAGCACCCAGGATGTCCAGACCTACGAGCAGTACTTC
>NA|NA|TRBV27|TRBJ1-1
CASSFRVNTEAFF
TGTGCCAGCAGTTTTCGGGTGAACACTGAAGCTTTCTTT
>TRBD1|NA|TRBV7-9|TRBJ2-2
CASSRDRLGGELFF
TGTGCCAGCAGTAGGGACAGGCTGGGCGGGGAGCTGTTTTTT
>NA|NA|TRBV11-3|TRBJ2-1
CASSLVGDEQFF
TGTGCCAGCAGCTTAGTTGGAGATGAGCAGTTCTTC
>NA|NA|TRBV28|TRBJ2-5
CASTHVDRETQYF
TGTGCCAGCACCCATGTGGACCGAGAGACCCAGTACTTC
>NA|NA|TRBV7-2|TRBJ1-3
CASSPTAGTGIYF
TGTGCCAGCAGCCCCACGGCGGGAACAGGGATATATTTT
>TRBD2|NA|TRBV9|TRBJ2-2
CASSVASGGAGELFF
TGTGCCAGCAGCGTAGCTTCGGGGGGTGCCGGGGAGCTGTTTTTT
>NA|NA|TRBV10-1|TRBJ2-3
CASSSFTGTLQYF
TGCGCCAGCAGCTCTTTTACCGGGACTCTGCAGTATTTT
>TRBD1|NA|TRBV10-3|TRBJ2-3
CAIKGQGPDTQYF
TGTGCCATCAAGGGACAGGGGCCAGATACGCAGTATTTT
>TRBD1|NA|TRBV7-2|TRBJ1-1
CASSHLQGAVFF
TGTGCCAGCAGCCATTTACAGGGGGCGGTCTTCTTT
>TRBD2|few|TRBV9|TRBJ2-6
CASSPSGRANVLTF
TGTGCCAGCAGCCCCAGCGGGAGAGCCAACGTCCTGACTTTC
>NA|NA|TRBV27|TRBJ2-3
CASREGWSTDTQYF
TGTGCCAGCAGGGAGGGTTGGAGCACAGATACGCAGTATTTT
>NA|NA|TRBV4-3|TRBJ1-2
CASSQDPSPRGPYGYTF
TGCGCCAGCAGCCAAGATCCGAGCCCCAGAGGACCCTATGGCTACACCTTC
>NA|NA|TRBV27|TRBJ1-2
CASSLSAGDYGYTF
TGTGCCAGCAGTTTATCTGCAGGGGACTATGGCTACACCTTC
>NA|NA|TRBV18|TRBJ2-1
CASSPMGTAYNEQFF
TGTGCCAGCTCCCCAATGGGGACTGCCTACAATGAGCAGTTCTTC
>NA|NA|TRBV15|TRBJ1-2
CATSRDGGRNYGYTF
TGTGCCACCAGCAGAGATGGGGGCAGAAACTATGGCTACACCTTC
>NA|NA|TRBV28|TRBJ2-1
CASEPTGSYNEQFF
TGTGCCAGCGAACCCACAGGGTCCTACAATGAGCAGTTCTTC
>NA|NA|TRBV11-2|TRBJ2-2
CASSLTRTGELFF
TGTGCCAGCAGCTTAACACGAACCGGGGAGCTGTTTTTT
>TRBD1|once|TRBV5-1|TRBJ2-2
CASSPPGTGANTGELFF
TGCGCCAGCAGCCCCCCGGGGACAGGGGCCAACACCGGGGAGCTGTTTTTT
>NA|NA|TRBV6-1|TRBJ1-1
CASSELGTKAFF
TGTGCCAGCAGTGAATTAGGGACGAAAGCTTTCTTT
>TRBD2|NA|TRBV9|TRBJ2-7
CASSVDSRGAYEQYF
TGTGCCAGCAGCGTAGACTCGCGGGGGGCCTACGAGCAGTACTTC
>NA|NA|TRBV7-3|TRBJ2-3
CASSLDRSTDTQYF
TGTGCCAGCAGCTTAGACAGGAGCACAGATACGCAGTATTTT
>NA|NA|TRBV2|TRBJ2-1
CASSGAGTSYNEQFF
TGTGCCAGCAGTGGAGCAGGAACCTCCTACAATGAGCAGTTCTTC
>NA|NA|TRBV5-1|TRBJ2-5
CASSTQETQYF
TGCGCCAGCAGCACCCAAGAGACCCAGTACTTC
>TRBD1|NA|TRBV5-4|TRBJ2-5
CASSFGQGQETQYF
TGTGCCAGCAGCTTCGGACAGGGCCAAGAGACCCAGTACTTC
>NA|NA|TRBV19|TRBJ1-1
CASRSWETEAFF
TGTGCCAGTAGAAGCTGGGAGACTGAAGCTTTCTTT
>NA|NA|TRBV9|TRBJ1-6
CASSVGHSSYNSPLHF
TGTGCCAGCAGCGTTGGCCATAGCTCCTATAATTCACCCCTCCACTTT
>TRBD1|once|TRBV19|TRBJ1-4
CASSSQTGATNEKLFF
TGTGCCAGTAGTTCCCAAACAGGGGCAACTAATGAAAAACTGTTTTTT